A selection of T cell receptor beta chains follows, all from one sample in a study of T cell changes during pregnancy in multiple sclerosis. Produced via immunoSEQ multiplex PCR; TCRdb's table is partial and in-frame only. The profile shows roughly 120,000 clones, roughly 92% of them singletons. This sample comprised peripheral blood, obtained before pregnancy. Receptors were obtained from a female donor with multiple sclerosis, enrolled in a pregnancy study. Both conserved end residues are part of each CDR3. The D gene is left open where the match is weak. Size tells how often a clone was seen (once, few, many) or the class of an expanded clone, and some rows leave it out.

CDR3 length: 16
D gene: TRBD2
clone size: -
J gene: TRBJ2-1
V gene: TRBV10-1
CDR3 protein: CASSESIVLAGAEQFF
CDR3 DNA: TGCGCCAGCAGTGAGTCGATCGTCCTAGCGGGAGCTGAGCAGTTCTTC

CDR3 length: 15
D gene: TRBD2
clone size: -
J gene: TRBJ2-7
V gene: TRBV5-1
CDR3 protein: CASSLATGGPYEQYF
CDR3 DNA: TGCGCCAGCAGCTTGGCAACGGGAGGGCCCTACGAGCAGTACTTC

CDR3 length: 15
D gene: TRBD1
clone size: -
J gene: TRBJ1-2
V gene: TRBV27
CDR3 protein: CASSSPRQGNYGYTF
CDR3 DNA: TGTGCCAGCAGTTCCCCCAGACAGGGGAACTATGGCTACACCTTC

CDR3 length: 12
D gene: -
clone size: -
J gene: TRBJ2-7
V gene: TRBV6-5
CDR3 protein: CASSYGVGEQYF
CDR3 DNA: TGTGCCAGCAGTTATGGAGTCGGCGAGCAGTACTTC

CDR3 length: 15
D gene: TRBD1
clone size: few
J gene: TRBJ2-5
V gene: TRBV5-4
CDR3 protein: CASSREGGDQETQYF
CDR3 DNA: TGTGCCAGCAGCCGAGAAGGGGGCGACCAAGAGACCCAGTACTTC

CDR3 length: 18
D gene: TRBD1
clone size: -
J gene: TRBJ1-2
V gene: TRBV5-1
CDR3 protein: CASSLAPGDRGFNYGYTF
CDR3 DNA: TGCGCCAGCAGCTTGGCCCCTGGGGACAGGGGGTTTAACTATGGCTACACCTTC

CDR3 length: 14
D gene: TRBD1
clone size: once
J gene: TRBJ1-1
V gene: TRBV5-1
CDR3 protein: CASSSGTGSSEAFF
CDR3 DNA: TGCGCCAGCAGCTCCGGGACAGGTTCCTCTGAAGCTTTCTTT

CDR3 length: 14
D gene: TRBD1
clone size: once
J gene: TRBJ1-2
V gene: TRBV2
CDR3 protein: CASSLGQGPGGYTF
CDR3 DNA: TGTGCCAGCAGTTTAGGACAGGGGCCCGGCGGCTACACCTTC

CDR3 length: 13
D gene: TRBD1
clone size: -
J gene: TRBJ2-5
V gene: TRBV7-9
CDR3 protein: CASSARQGGTQYF
CDR3 DNA: TGTGCCAGCAGCGCGCGACAGGGTGGGACCCAGTACTTC

CDR3 length: 13
D gene: -
clone size: once
J gene: TRBJ1-2
V gene: TRBV28
CDR3 protein: CASSLDSPGGYTF
CDR3 DNA: TGTGCCAGCAGTTTGGACTCCCCGGGTGGCTACACCTTC

CDR3 length: 13
D gene: -
clone size: -
J gene: TRBJ2-7
V gene: TRBV7-9
CDR3 protein: CASSFTSQGKQYF
CDR3 DNA: TGTGCCAGCAGCTTTACTTCCCAGGGGAAGCAGTACTTC

CDR3 length: 14
D gene: TRBD1
clone size: -
J gene: TRBJ2-3
V gene: TRBV5-1
CDR3 protein: CASSWGTGTDTQYF
CDR3 DNA: TGCGCCAGCAGCTGGGGGACAGGCACAGATACGCAGTATTTT

CDR3 length: 15
D gene: -
clone size: -
J gene: TRBJ1-2
V gene: TRBV6-1
CDR3 protein: CASSEKSQANYGYTF
CDR3 DNA: TGTGCCAGCAGTGAAAAATCGCAGGCTAACTATGGCTACACCTTC

CDR3 length: 18
D gene: -
clone size: -
J gene: TRBJ1-5
V gene: TRBV27
CDR3 protein: CASSSIYEYEGISQPQHF
CDR3 DNA: TGTGCCAGCAGCTCTATCTACGAGTACGAGGGTATTAGTCAGCCCCAGCATTTT

CDR3 length: 14
D gene: -
clone size: -
J gene: TRBJ2-7
V gene: TRBV28
CDR3 protein: CASSALGQHYEQYF
CDR3 DNA: TGTGCCAGCAGCGCTCTCGGACAGCACTACGAGCAGTACTTC

CDR3 length: 18
D gene: TRBD1
clone size: -
J gene: TRBJ1-3
V gene: TRBV18
CDR3 protein: CASSPTRDRGAYGNTIYF
CDR3 DNA: TGTGCCAGCTCACCTACGCGGGACAGGGGTGCATATGGAAACACCATATATTTT

CDR3 length: 15
D gene: TRBD2
clone size: -
J gene: TRBJ2-2
V gene: TRBV7-8
CDR3 protein: CASSLGGGNTGELFF
CDR3 DNA: TGTGCCAGCAGCTTGGGGGGGGGTAACACCGGGGAGCTGTTTTTT

CDR3 length: 17
D gene: -
clone size: -
J gene: TRBJ2-7
V gene: TRBV7-9
CDR3 protein: CASSLGRRALPSYEQYF
CDR3 DNA: TGTGCCAGCAGCTTAGGCCGCAGGGCCCTTCCTTCCTACGAGCAGTACTTC

CDR3 length: 17
D gene: TRBD2
clone size: -
J gene: TRBJ2-1
V gene: TRBV19
CDR3 protein: CASSSPREGPSYNEQFF
CDR3 DNA: TGTGCCAGTAGTAGCCCTCGGGAGGGACCCTCCTACAATGAGCAGTTCTTC

CDR3 length: 15
D gene: TRBD2
clone size: -
J gene: TRBJ2-5
V gene: TRBV28
CDR3 protein: CASSFGGTSRETQYF
CDR3 DNA: TGTGCCAGCAGTTTTGGGGGGACTAGCCGTGAGACCCAGTACTTC

CDR3 length: 13
D gene: -
clone size: -
J gene: TRBJ1-4
V gene: TRBV19
CDR3 protein: CASSIIQNEKLFF
CDR3 DNA: TGTGCCAGTAGTATAATTCAGAATGAAAAACTGTTTTTT

CDR3 length: 15
D gene: -
clone size: -
J gene: TRBJ2-1
V gene: TRBV5-6
CDR3 protein: CASSYRVVGNNEQFF
CDR3 DNA: TGTGCCAGCAGCTACAGGGTGGTTGGGAACAATGAGCAGTTCTTC

CDR3 length: 14
D gene: -
clone size: -
J gene: TRBJ1-3
V gene: TRBV7-9
CDR3 protein: CASSLPQARNTIYF
CDR3 DNA: TGTGCCAGCAGCTTACCTCAGGCCAGAAACACCATATATTTT

CDR3 length: 20
D gene: TRBD2
clone size: -
J gene: TRBJ2-5
V gene: TRBV4-2
CDR3 protein: CASSQDFGLAGGANQETQYF
CDR3 DNA: TGTGCCAGCAGCCAAGATTTCGGACTAGCGGGAGGGGCTAACCAAGAGACCCAGTACTTC

CDR3 length: 14
D gene: -
clone size: -
J gene: TRBJ1-1
V gene: TRBV25-1
CDR3 protein: CASSETGGATEAFF
CDR3 DNA: TGTGCCAGCAGTGAAACGGGGGGGGCCACTGAAGCTTTCTTT

CDR3 length: 15
D gene: -
clone size: -
J gene: TRBJ1-5
V gene: TRBV7-8
CDR3 protein: CASSLGTASNQPQHF
CDR3 DNA: TGTGCCAGCAGCTTAGGGACAGCTAGCAATCAGCCCCAGCATTTT

CDR3 length: 19
D gene: TRBD2
clone size: once
J gene: TRBJ2-4
V gene: TRBV6-4
CDR3 protein: CASSDSRTSGALAKNIQYF
CDR3 DNA: TGTGCCAGCAGTGACTCGAGGACTAGCGGGGCACTAGCCAAAAACATTCAGTACTTC

CDR3 length: 16
D gene: TRBD2
clone size: -
J gene: TRBJ2-3
V gene: TRBV30
CDR3 protein: CAWSIAAGGVTDTQYF
CDR3 DNA: TGTGCCTGGAGTATCGCGGCGGGAGGGGTCACAGATACGCAGTATTTT

CDR3 length: 14
D gene: -
clone size: -
J gene: TRBJ2-7
V gene: TRBV11-2
CDR3 protein: CASSFRGNTNEQYF
CDR3 DNA: TGTGCCAGCAGCTTCCGAGGGAATACCAACGAGCAGTACTTC

CDR3 length: 13
D gene: TRBD1
clone size: -
J gene: TRBJ2-7
V gene: TRBV10-3
CDR3 protein: CAVGDRGYYEQYF
CDR3 DNA: TGTGCCGTTGGGGACAGGGGCTACTACGAGCAGTACTTC

CDR3 length: 18
D gene: -
clone size: -
J gene: TRBJ2-3
V gene: TRBV4-1
CDR3 protein: CASSHGGSGPPGTDTQYF
CDR3 DNA: TGCGCCAGCAGCCATGGGGGCAGCGGACCGCCTGGCACAGATACGCAGTATTTT

CDR3 length: 15
D gene: -
clone size: -
J gene: TRBJ2-7
V gene: TRBV1
CDR3 protein: CTSTRGRERFGEQYF
CDR3 DNA: TGCACCAGCACCCGAGGGCGGGAGCGCTTTGGGGAGCAGTACTTC

CDR3 length: 13
D gene: -
clone size: once
J gene: TRBJ1-1
V gene: TRBV7-3
CDR3 protein: CASSSSSGTEAFF
CDR3 DNA: TGTGCCAGCAGTTCAAGCTCTGGCACTGAAGCTTTCTTT

CDR3 length: 15
D gene: -
clone size: -
J gene: TRBJ2-7
V gene: TRBV14
CDR3 protein: CASSQMAEQSYEQYF
CDR3 DNA: TGTGCCAGCAGCCAAATGGCAGAACAGTCCTACGAGCAGTACTTC

CDR3 length: 13
D gene: TRBD1
clone size: -
J gene: TRBJ2-7
V gene: TRBV7-6
CDR3 protein: CASSVGTGSEQYF
CDR3 DNA: TGTGCCAGCAGCGTAGGGACAGGGAGCGAGCAGTACTTC

CDR3 length: 13
D gene: -
clone size: -
J gene: TRBJ2-1
V gene: TRBV19
CDR3 protein: CASSTNPSTEQFF
CDR3 DNA: TGTGCCAGTAGTACCAACCCTAGCACTGAGCAGTTCTTC

CDR3 length: 14
D gene: -
clone size: -
J gene: TRBJ1-1
V gene: TRBV6-1
CDR3 protein: CASSEARGGTEAFF
CDR3 DNA: TGTGCCAGCAGTGAAGCGAGGGGAGGCACTGAAGCTTTCTTT

CDR3 length: 15
D gene: -
clone size: -
J gene: TRBJ1-3
V gene: TRBV5-1
CDR3 protein: CASSLGRGQSNTIYF
CDR3 DNA: TGCGCCAGCAGCCTCGGCCGAGGACAGTCGAACACCATATATTTT

CDR3 length: 16
D gene: -
clone size: -
J gene: TRBJ1-2
V gene: TRBV9
CDR3 protein: CASSVEVGALRYGYTF
CDR3 DNA: TGTGCCAGCAGCGTAGAAGTGGGGGCCCTGCGCTATGGCTACACCTTC

CDR3 length: 14
D gene: -
clone size: -
J gene: TRBJ1-4
V gene: TRBV9
CDR3 protein: CASSVQGSNEKLFF
CDR3 DNA: TGTGCCAGCAGCGTCCAGGGCTCTAATGAAAAACTGTTTTTT

CDR3 length: 13
D gene: -
clone size: -
J gene: TRBJ2-5
V gene: TRBV6-1
CDR3 protein: CASSAVGGETQYF
CDR3 DNA: TGTGCCAGCAGCGCAGTCGGGGGAGAGACCCAGTACTTC

CDR3 length: 14
D gene: TRBD1
clone size: once
J gene: TRBJ1-4
V gene: TRBV19
CDR3 protein: CASSIQGANEKLFF
CDR3 DNA: TGTGCCAGTAGTATCCAGGGGGCTAATGAAAAACTGTTTTTT

CDR3 length: 14
D gene: TRBD2
clone size: -
J gene: TRBJ2-3
V gene: TRBV15
CDR3 protein: CATSRLAGEDTQYF
CDR3 DNA: TGTGCCACCAGCAGACTAGCGGGAGAAGATACGCAGTATTTT

CDR3 length: 14
D gene: -
clone size: medium-sized
J gene: TRBJ1-2
V gene: TRBV15
CDR3 protein: CATSLLGGANGYTF
CDR3 DNA: TGTGCCACCAGCTTGCTCGGAGGGGCAAATGGCTACACCTTC

CDR3 length: 12
D gene: TRBD2
clone size: -
J gene: TRBJ2-7
V gene: TRBV28
CDR3 protein: CASREGWHEQYF
CDR3 DNA: TGTGCCAGCCGGGAGGGGTGGCACGAGCAGTACTTC

CDR3 length: 15
D gene: TRBD1
clone size: -
J gene: TRBJ2-7
V gene: TRBV6-1
CDR3 protein: CASSRTGPPTYEQYF
CDR3 DNA: TGTGCCAGCAGCCGGACAGGGCCCCCTACCTACGAGCAGTACTTC

CDR3 length: 14
D gene: -
clone size: -
J gene: TRBJ1-1
V gene: TRBV27
CDR3 protein: CASSGPGRDTEAFF
CDR3 DNA: TGTGCCAGCAGTGGTCCAGGGCGCGACACTGAAGCTTTCTTT

CDR3 length: 17
D gene: -
clone size: few
J gene: TRBJ1-6
V gene: TRBV18
CDR3 protein: CASSPTVTVVSNSPLHF
CDR3 DNA: TGTGCCAGCTCACCCACCGTTACGGTTGTTTCTAATTCACCCCTCCACTTT

CDR3 length: 15
D gene: -
clone size: -
J gene: TRBJ2-1
V gene: TRBV11-1
CDR3 protein: CASSPTRLAHYEQFF
CDR3 DNA: TGTGCCAGCAGCCCGACTAGATTGGCCCATTATGAGCAGTTCTTC

CDR3 length: 16
D gene: -
clone size: -
J gene: TRBJ2-4
V gene: TRBV30
CDR3 protein: CAWSPLSGLAKNIQYF
CDR3 DNA: TGTGCCTGGAGCCCTCTTTCGGGTTTAGCCAAAAACATTCAGTACTTC

CDR3 length: 16
D gene: TRBD1
clone size: -
J gene: TRBJ1-2
V gene: TRBV25-1
CDR3 protein: CASSEYLYERGHGYTF
CDR3 DNA: TGTGCCAGCAGTGAATATTTGTATGAGAGGGGGCATGGCTACACCTTC

CDR3 length: 15
D gene: TRBD1
clone size: few
J gene: TRBJ2-7
V gene: TRBV5-6
CDR3 protein: CASSQGQGSNYEQYF
CDR3 DNA: TGTGCCAGCAGCCAAGGACAGGGCTCAAACTACGAGCAGTACTTC

CDR3 length: 13
D gene: TRBD1
clone size: once
J gene: TRBJ1-1
V gene: TRBV7-9
CDR3 protein: CASSLGQEREAFF
CDR3 DNA: TGTGCCAGCAGTTTAGGACAGGAACGTGAAGCTTTCTTT